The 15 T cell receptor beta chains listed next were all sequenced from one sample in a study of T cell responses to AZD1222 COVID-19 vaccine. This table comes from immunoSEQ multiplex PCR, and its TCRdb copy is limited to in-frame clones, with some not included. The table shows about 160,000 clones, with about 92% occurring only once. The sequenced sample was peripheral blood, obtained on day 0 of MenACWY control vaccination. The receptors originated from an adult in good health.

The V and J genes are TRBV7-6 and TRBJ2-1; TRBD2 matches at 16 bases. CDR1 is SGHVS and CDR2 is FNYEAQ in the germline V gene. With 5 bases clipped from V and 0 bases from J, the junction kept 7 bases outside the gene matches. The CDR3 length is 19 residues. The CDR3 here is CASSKPGLAGGPSYNEQFF. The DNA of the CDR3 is TGTGCCAGCAGCAAACCGGGACTAGCGGGAGGGCCCTCCTACAATGAGCAGTTCTTC.

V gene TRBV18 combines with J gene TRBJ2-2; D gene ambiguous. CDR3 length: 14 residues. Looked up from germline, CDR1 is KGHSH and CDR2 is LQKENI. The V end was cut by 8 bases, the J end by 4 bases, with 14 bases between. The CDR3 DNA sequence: TGTGCCAGCACGAGTGTGGCGTTCACCGGGGAGCTGTTTTTT. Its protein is CASTSVAFTGELFF.

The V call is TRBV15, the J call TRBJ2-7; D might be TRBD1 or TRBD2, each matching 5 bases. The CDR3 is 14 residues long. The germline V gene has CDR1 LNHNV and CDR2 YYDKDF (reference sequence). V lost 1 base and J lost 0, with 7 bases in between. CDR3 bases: TGTGCCACCAGCAGAGCCGGGACCTCCTACGAGCAGTACTTC. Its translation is CATSRAGTSYEQYF.

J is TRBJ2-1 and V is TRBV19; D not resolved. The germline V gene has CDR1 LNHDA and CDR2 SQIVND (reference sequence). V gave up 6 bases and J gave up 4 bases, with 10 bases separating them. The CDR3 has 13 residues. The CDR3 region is CASSPGIYNEQFF. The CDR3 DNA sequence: TGTGCCAGTAGCCCTGGAATTTACAATGAGCAGTTCTTC.

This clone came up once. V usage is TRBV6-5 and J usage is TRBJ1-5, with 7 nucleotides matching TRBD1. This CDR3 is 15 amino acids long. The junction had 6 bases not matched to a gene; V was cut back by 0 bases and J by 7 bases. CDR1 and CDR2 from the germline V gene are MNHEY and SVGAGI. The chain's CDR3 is CASSYSPGGRQPQHF. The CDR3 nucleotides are TGTGCCAGCAGTTACTCCCCAGGGGGTAGGCAGCCCCAGCATTTT.

The CDR3 region has the DNA TGTGCCAGCAGTTTAGCCACCTCCTACGAGCAGTACTTC. Translation: CASSLATSYEQYF. The chain uses TRBV28 and TRBJ2-7; D is ambiguous. V was clipped by 2 bases and J by 0 bases, with 5 bases between them. The CDR3 runs 13 residues. Germline V CDR1 and CDR2: MDHEN, SYDVKM.

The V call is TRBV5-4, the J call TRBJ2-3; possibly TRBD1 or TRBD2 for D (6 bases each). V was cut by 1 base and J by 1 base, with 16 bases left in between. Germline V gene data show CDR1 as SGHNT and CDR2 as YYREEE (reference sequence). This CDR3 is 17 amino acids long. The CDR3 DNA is TGTGCCAGCAGCTTGCACTCCTCGAGGGGGGGCACAGATACGCAGTATTTT. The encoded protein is CASSLHSSRGGTDTQYF.

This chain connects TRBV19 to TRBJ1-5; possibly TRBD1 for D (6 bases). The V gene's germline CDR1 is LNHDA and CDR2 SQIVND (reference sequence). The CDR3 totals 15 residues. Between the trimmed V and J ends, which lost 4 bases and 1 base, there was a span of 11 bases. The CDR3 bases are TGTGCCAGTAGTACTACAGGGTGGAGCAATCAGCCCCAGCATTTT. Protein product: CASSTTGWSNQPQHF.

CDR3 in amino acids: CASRQGQPQHF. Here the CDR3 DNA reads TGTGCCTCGCGACAAGGACAGCCCCAGCATTTT. The chain joins TRBV24-1 to TRBJ1-5, with no clear D. Germline values: CDR1 KGHDR, CDR2 SFDVKD. The germline V and J ends were trimmed by 12 bases and 7 bases, with 12 bases remaining between them. This CDR3 spans 11 amino acids.

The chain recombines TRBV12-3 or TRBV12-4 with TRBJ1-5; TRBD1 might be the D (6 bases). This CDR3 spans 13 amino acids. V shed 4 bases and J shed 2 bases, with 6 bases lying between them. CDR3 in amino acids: CASSSGGNQPQHF. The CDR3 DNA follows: TGTGCCAGCAGTTCAGGGGGCAATCAGCCCCAGCATTTT.

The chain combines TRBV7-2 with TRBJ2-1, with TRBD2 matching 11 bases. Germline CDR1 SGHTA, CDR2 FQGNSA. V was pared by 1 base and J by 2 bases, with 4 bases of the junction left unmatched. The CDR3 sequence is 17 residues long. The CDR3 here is CASSLVLLAGAYNEQFF. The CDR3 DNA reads TGTGCCAGCAGCTTAGTGTTACTAGCGGGGGCCTACAATGAGCAGTTCTTC.

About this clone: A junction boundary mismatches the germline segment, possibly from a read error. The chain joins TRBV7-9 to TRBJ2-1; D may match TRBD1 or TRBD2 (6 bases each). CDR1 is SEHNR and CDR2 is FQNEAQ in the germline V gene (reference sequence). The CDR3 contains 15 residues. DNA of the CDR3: TGTGCCAGCAGTTTAGACAGGACTACCTACAATGAGCAGTTCTTC. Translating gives CASSLDRTTYNEQFF.

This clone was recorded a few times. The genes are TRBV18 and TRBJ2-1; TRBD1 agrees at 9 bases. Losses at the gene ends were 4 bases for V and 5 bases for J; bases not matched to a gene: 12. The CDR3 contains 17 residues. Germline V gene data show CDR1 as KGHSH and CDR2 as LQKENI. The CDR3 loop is CASSRPPGTGIHNEQFF. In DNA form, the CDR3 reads TGTGCCAGCTCACGCCCTCCCGGGACAGGGATACACAATGAGCAGTTCTTC.

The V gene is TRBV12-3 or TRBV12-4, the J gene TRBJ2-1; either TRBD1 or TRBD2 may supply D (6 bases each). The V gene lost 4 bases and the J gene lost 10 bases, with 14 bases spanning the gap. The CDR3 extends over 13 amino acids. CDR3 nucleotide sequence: TGTGCCAGCAGTTCCCGGGGGCAGGGGGAGCAGTTCTTC. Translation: CASSSRGQGEQFF.

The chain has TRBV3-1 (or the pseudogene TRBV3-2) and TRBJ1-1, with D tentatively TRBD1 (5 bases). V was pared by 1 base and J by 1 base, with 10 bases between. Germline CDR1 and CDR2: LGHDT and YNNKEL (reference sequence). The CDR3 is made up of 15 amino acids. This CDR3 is CASSQVQVRNTEAFF. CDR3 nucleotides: TGTGCCAGCAGCCAAGTACAGGTTAGGAACACTGAAGCTTTCTTT.